The 20 T cell receptor beta chains below come from one sample, sequenced in a study of T cell responses to AZD1222 COVID-19 vaccine. Produced via immunoSEQ multiplex PCR; TCRdb's table is partial and in-frame only. Here the sample spans under 85,000 clones, roughly 90% being singletons. The specimen comprised peripheral blood, sampled on day 0 of AZD1222 vaccination. The receptors derive from an adult in good health.

This chain uses TRBV10-3 with TRBJ2-1, with a possible D match to TRBD2 (5 bases). The CDR3 has 12 residues. V gave up 4 bases and J gave up 5 bases, with 6 bases separating them. Germline V gene sequence: CDR1 ENHRY, CDR2 SYGVKD. The CDR3 bases are TGTGCCATCAGTGGGGGAGACAATGAGCAGTTCTTC. It translates to CAISGGDNEQFF.

This chain uses TRBV28 with TRBJ2-1; the match to TRBD2 covers 11 bases. The CDR3 totals 15 residues. Germline V gene lookup returns CDR1 MDHEN and CDR2 SYDVKM. The V segment lost 5 bases and the J segment 6 bases; nucleotides outside the gene matches: 6. DNA for the CDR3: TGTGCCAGCAGTCTCGGGACTAGCGGCCGCAATGAGCAGTTCTTC. It encodes CASSLGTSGRNEQFF.

The genes are TRBV18 and TRBJ2-1; 14 positions agree with TRBD2. The germline CDR1 and CDR2 sequences are KGHSH and LQKENI. CDR3 size: 16 residues. J was trimmed by 9 bases and V by 4 bases; bases with no gene match: 8. The chain's CDR3 is CASSRPGLAGVGEQFF. The CDR3 DNA reads TGTGCCAGCTCACGACCGGGACTAGCGGGAGTTGGTGAGCAGTTCTTC.

The chain couples TRBV5-1 to TRBJ1-1; D remains unclear. Germline CDR1 and CDR2: SGHRS and YFSETQ. Trimming left V 1 base short and J 0 bases short, with 7 bases between. The CDR3 has 14 residues. CDR3 loop: CASSLSGMNTEAFF. The DNA of the CDR3 is TGCGCCAGCAGCTTGTCGGGGATGAACACTGAAGCTTTCTTT.

The chain is built from TRBV4-2 and TRBJ2-7; TRBD2 matches at 12 bases. V trimming: 4 bases; J trimming: 4 bases; junction bases outside the gene matches: 8. There are 16 residues in the CDR3. Per germline, CDR1 LGHNA and CDR2 YNFKEQ. The CDR3 protein is CASSRLLAGGPYEQYF. The CDR3 bases are TGTGCCAGCAGCCGCCTTCTAGCGGGAGGGCCATACGAGCAGTACTTC.

The sample holds a few counts of this clone. This chain joins TRBV7-3 and TRBJ2-1, with D unresolved. The CDR3 is 15 amino acids. Per the germline V gene, CDR1 is SGHTA and CDR2 is FQGTGA. V lost 0 bases and J 0 bases, leaving 6 bases between the germline ends. This chain's CDR3 is CASSLTGSSYNEQFF. CDR3 sequence (DNA): TGTGCCAGCAGCTTAACTGGAAGCTCCTACAATGAGCAGTTCTTC.

The chain uses TRBV5-1 and TRBJ2-3, with D possibly matching TRBD1 (5 bases). Trimming shortened V by 0 bases and J by 2 bases, and 10 bases separated the two germline ends. Germline V CDR1 and CDR2: SGHRS, YFSETQ. The length of the CDR3 is 15 residues. The CDR3 DNA follows: TGCGCCAGCAGCTTGGAAGGGGTTCTCACAGATACGCAGTATTTT. Amino acid sequence: CASSLEGVLTDTQYF.

The chain uses TRBV19 and TRBJ2-7; perhaps D is TRBD1 or TRBD2 (5 bases each). The germline CDR1 and CDR2 sequences are LNHDA and SQIVND (reference sequence). V was cut by 3 bases and J by 0 bases, with 15 bases left in between. The CDR3 spans 16 residues. CDR3 residues: CASSIPGSGSSYEQYF. In DNA, the CDR3 is TGTGCCAGTAGTATTCCTGGATCAGGGAGCTCCTACGAGCAGTACTTC. The full variable domain, completed using reference TRBV19 and TRBJ2-7, is DGGITQSPKYLFRKEGQNVTLSCEQNLNHDAMYWYRQDPGQGLRLIYYSQIVNDFQKGDIAEGYSVSREKKESFPLTVTSAQKNPTAFYLCASSIPGSGSSYEQYFGPGTRLTVT.

This clone has more than one count but fewer than ten. This chain joins TRBV7-2 and TRBJ1-2; 9 nucleotides line up with TRBD1. Per the germline V gene, CDR1 is SGHTA and CDR2 is FQGNSA. The CDR3 totals 13 residues. After removal of 3 bases from V and 6 bases from J, the junction contained 2 bases not matched to a gene. The CDR3 loop is CASSLTGGNGYTF. The CDR3 coding sequence is TGTGCCAGCAGCTTGACAGGGGGTAATGGCTACACCTTC.

The chain links TRBV7-3 to TRBJ2-7; no clear D. Per germline, CDR1 SGHTA and CDR2 FQGTGA. Trimming shortened V by 2 bases and J by 0 bases, and 8 bases separated the two germline ends. CDR3 length: 14 residues. This CDR3 reads CASSLLGNSYEQYF. The CDR3 DNA is TGTGCCAGCAGCTTACTAGGGAACTCCTACGAGCAGTACTTC.

This chain uses TRBV4-1 with TRBJ2-3, with D perhaps TRBD1 (6 bases). V lost 8 bases, J lost 0 bases, and 12 bases lay in between. The CDR3 is 14 amino acids. Germline V gives CDR1 MGHRA, CDR2 YSYEKL. The CDR3 DNA reads TGCGCCAGCTCCTACAGGGACAGCACAGATACGCAGTATTTT. Its protein product is CASSYRDSTDTQYF.

The chain carries TRBV20-1 and TRBJ1-1; 8 nucleotides line up with TRBD1. From germline, CDR1 is DFQATT and CDR2 SNEGSKA (reference sequence). Losses at the gene ends were 3 bases for V and 4 bases for J; bases not matched to a gene: 13. The CDR3 extends over 16 amino acids. The CDR3: CSASVTGVDSGTEAFF. The CDR3 region has the DNA TGCAGTGCTAGTGTGACAGGGGTCGATAGCGGCACTGAAGCTTTCTTT.

The sample holds one count of this clone. This sequence joins TRBV4-3 and TRBJ2-7; tentative D call: TRBD1 (7 bases). V was shortened by 0 bases and J by 0 bases, with 12 bases between the two germline ends. Germline V gives CDR1 LGHNA, CDR2 YSLEER. This CDR3 is 16 amino acids long. The CDR3 loop reads CASSQDRQGLSYEQYF. CDR3 sequence (DNA): TGCGCCAGCAGCCAAGATAGACAGGGACTCTCCTACGAGCAGTACTTC.

This clone appeared a single time. This rearrangement joins TRBV21-1 to TRBJ1-1. TRBV21-1 is given as a pseudogene. This CDR3 region has 13 residues. The CDR3 DNA reads TGTGCCAGCAGCAAAAAAGGCGGGATAGAAGCTTTCTTT. This codes for CASSKKGGIEAFF.

This clone was seen a handful of times. The chain uses TRBV6-2 or TRBV6-3 and TRBJ1-1; D ambiguous. Per germline, CDR1 MNHEY and CDR2 SVGEGT. V lost 0 bases, J lost 7 bases, and 6 bases lay in between. The CDR3 length is 12 residues. The CDR3 nucleotides are TGTGCCAGCAGTTACTCTCGGTTTGAAGCTTTCTTT. Translation: CASSYSRFEAFF.

The chain recombines TRBV2 with TRBJ2-3, with D uncertain. The germline CDR1 and CDR2 sequences are SNHLY and FYNNEI. Between the trimmed V and J ends, which lost 4 bases and 1 base, there was a span of 9 bases. The CDR3 sequence is 14 residues long. The CDR3 DNA reads as TGTGCCAGCAGTGTTGACCCCGGCACAGATACGCAGTATTTT. Protein sequence: CASSVDPGTDTQYF.

CDR3 protein: CASSLGVEGATGDTQYF. The CDR3 DNA reads as TGTGCCAGCAGCTTAGGTGTGGAGGGCGCGACCGGAGATACGCAGTATTTT. The chain recombines TRBV11-3 with TRBJ2-3, with TRBD2 as a possible D gene (6 bases). CDR3 length equals 17 residues. The V end lost 1 base, the J end lost 5 bases, and 19 bases lay between the germline ends. CDR1 SGHNT and CDR2 YENEEA come from the germline V gene.

The V and J genes are TRBV27 and TRBJ1-2; D is possibly TRBD1 (6 bases). Trimming removed 5 bases at V and 4 bases at J, with 11 bases between. This CDR3 is built from 13 residues. Germline values: CDR1 MNHEY, CDR2 SMNVEV (reference sequence). The CDR3 region has the DNA TGTGCCAGCAGTCTTCAGGGGAGCTATGGCTACACCTTC. This gives the protein CASSLQGSYGYTF.

The rearrangement uses TRBV5-4 and TRBJ2-1, with 12 bases identical to TRBD2. Per the germline V gene, CDR1 is SGHNT and CDR2 is YYREEE (reference sequence). CDR3 length equals 17 residues. V gave up 4 bases and J gave up 0 bases; unmatched junction bases: 5. The CDR3 loop is CASSPTSGSSSYNEQFF. In DNA, the CDR3 is TGTGCCAGCAGCCCGACTAGCGGGAGTAGCTCCTACAATGAGCAGTTCTTC. The full variable domain, in which reference TRBV5-4 and TRBJ2-1 provide the parts outside the CDR3, is ETGVTQSPTHLIKTRGQQVTLRCSSQSGHNTVSWYQQALGQGPQFIFQYYREEENGRGNFPPRFSGLQFPNYSSELNVNALELDDSALYLCASSPTSGSSSYNEQFFGPGTRLTVL.

The chain employs TRBV5-6 and TRBJ2-5, with a weak D call TRBD2 (6 bases). V dropped 0 bases and J dropped 5 bases, with 17 bases sitting between them. This CDR3 is built from 16 residues. CDR1 and CDR2 (germline): SGHDT, YYEEEE. CDR3 sequence (DNA): TGTGCCAGCAGCTTGGGTGGCCGGGAGAGACAGGAGACCCAGTACTTC. Translating it yields CASSLGGRERQETQYF.